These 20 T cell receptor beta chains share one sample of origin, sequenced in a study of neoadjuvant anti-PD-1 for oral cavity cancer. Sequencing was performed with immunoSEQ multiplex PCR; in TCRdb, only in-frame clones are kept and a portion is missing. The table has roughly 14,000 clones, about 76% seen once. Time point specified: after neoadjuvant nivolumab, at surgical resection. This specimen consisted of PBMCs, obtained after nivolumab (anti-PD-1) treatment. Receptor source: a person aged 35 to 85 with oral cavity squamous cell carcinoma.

CDR3 protein: CASSLTSDTQYF. The CDR3 DNA reads TGTGCCAGCAGCCTAACCTCTGATACGCAGTATTTT. This chain links TRBV5-6 with TRBJ2-3, with D unclear. Germline V lookup: CDR1 SGHDT, CDR2 YYEEEE. Trimming removed 4 bases at V and 6 bases at J, with 9 bases between. The CDR3 covers 12 residues.

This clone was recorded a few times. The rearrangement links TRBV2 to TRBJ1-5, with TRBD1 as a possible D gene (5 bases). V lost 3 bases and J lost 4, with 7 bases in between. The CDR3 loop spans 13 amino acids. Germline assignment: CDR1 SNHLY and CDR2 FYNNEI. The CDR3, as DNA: TGTGCCAGCAGTGACGGGGCAAATCAGCCCCAGCATTTT. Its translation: CASSDGANQPQHF.

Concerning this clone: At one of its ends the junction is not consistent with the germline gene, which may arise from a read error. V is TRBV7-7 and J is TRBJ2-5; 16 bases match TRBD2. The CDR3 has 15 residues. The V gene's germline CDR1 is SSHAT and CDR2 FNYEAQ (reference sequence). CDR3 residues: CASSRGLAGGETQYF. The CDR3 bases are TGTGCTAGCAGTAGGGGACTAGCGGGAGGGGAGACCCAGTACTTC.

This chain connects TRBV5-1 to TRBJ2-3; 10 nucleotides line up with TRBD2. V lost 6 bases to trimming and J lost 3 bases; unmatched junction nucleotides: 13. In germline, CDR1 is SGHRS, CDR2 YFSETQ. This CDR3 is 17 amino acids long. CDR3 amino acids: CASNPVPGLAITDTQYF. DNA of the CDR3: TGCGCCAGCAACCCAGTACCGGGACTAGCGATAACAGATACGCAGTATTTT. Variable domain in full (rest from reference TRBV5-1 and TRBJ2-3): KAGVTQTPRYLIKTRGQQVTLSCSPISGHRSVSWYQQTPGQGLQFLFEYFSETQRNKGNFPGRFSGRQFSNSRSEMNVSTLELGDSALYLCASNPVPGLAITDTQYFGPGTRLTVL.

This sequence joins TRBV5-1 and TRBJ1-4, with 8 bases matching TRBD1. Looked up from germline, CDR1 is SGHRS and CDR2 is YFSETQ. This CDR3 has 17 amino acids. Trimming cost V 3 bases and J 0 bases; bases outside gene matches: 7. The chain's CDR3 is CASSYGQGTSTNEKLFF. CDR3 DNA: TGCGCCAGCAGCTACGGACAGGGCACCTCAACTAATGAAAAACTGTTTTTT. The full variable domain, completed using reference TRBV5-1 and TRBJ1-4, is KAGVTQTPRYLIKTRGQQVTLSCSPISGHRSVSWYQQTPGQGLQFLFEYFSETQRNKGNFPGRFSGRQFSNSRSEMNVSTLELGDSALYLCASSYGQGTSTNEKLFFGSGTQLSVL.

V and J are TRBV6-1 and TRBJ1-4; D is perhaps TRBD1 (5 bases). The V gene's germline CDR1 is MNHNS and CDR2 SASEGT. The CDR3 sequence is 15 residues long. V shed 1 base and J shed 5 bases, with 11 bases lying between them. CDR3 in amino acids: CASSEGGGPNEKLFF. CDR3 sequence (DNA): TGTGCCAGCAGTGAAGGGGGGGGACCCAATGAAAAACTGTTTTTT.

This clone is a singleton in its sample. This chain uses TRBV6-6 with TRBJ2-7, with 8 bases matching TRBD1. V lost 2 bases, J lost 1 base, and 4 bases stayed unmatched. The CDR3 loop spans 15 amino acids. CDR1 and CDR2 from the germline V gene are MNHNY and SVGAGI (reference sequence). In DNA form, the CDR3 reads TGTGCCAGCAGTTACGGGACAGGCCATTCCTACGAGCAGTACTTC. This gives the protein CASSYGTGHSYEQYF.

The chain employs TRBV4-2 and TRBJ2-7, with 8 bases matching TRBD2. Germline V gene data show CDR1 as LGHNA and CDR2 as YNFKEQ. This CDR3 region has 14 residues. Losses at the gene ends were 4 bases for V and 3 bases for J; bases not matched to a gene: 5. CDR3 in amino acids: CASSRGLGRYEQYF. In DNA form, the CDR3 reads TGTGCCAGCAGCCGGGGACTAGGACGCTACGAGCAGTACTTC.

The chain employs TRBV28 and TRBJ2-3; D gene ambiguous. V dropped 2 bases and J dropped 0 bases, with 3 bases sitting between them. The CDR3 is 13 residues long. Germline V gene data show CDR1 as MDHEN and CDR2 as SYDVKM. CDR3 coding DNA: TGTGCCAGCAGTTTAACCAGCACAGATACGCAGTATTTT. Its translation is CASSLTSTDTQYF.

CDR3 in DNA: TGTGCCTGCAACGTGGTTTACAGGGCGAGATCTTTAATGAACACTGAAGCTTTCTTT. The encoded protein is CACNVVYRARSLMNTEAFF. This chain uses TRBV30 with TRBJ1-1; weak D call: TRBD1 (6 bases). CDR3 length: 19 residues. V lost 6 bases to trimming and J lost 0 bases, with 29 bases between them. In germline, CDR1 is GTSNPN, CDR2 SVGIG (reference sequence).

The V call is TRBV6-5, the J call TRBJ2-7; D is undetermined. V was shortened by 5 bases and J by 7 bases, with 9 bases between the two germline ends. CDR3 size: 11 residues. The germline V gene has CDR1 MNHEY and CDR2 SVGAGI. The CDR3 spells CASSTPGEQYF. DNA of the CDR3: TGTGCCAGCAGTACCCCCGGGGAGCAGTACTTC.

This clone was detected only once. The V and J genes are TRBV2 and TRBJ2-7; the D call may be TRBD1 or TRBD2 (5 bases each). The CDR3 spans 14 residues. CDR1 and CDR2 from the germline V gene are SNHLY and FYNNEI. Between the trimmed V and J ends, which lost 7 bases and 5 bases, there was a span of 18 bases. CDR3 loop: CASTRDGAANEQYF. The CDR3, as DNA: TGTGCCAGCACCCGGGACGGGGCTGCCAACGAGCAGTACTTC. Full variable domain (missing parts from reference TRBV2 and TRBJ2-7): EPEVTQTPSHQVTQMGQEVILRCVPISNHLYFYWYRQILGQKVEFLVSFYNNEISEKSEIFDDQFSVERPDGSNFTLKIRSTKLEDSAMYFCASTRDGAANEQYFGPGTRLTVT.

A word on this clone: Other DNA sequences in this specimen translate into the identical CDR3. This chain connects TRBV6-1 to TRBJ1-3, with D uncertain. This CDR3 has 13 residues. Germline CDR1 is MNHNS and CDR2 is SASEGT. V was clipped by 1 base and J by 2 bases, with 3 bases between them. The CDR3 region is CASSEGTGNTIYF. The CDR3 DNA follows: TGTGCCAGCAGTGAAGGAACTGGAAACACCATATATTTT.

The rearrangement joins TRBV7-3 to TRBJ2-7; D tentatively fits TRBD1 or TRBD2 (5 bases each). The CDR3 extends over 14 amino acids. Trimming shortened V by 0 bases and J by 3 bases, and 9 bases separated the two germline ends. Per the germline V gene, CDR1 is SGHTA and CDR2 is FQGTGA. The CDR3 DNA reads TGTGCCAGCAGCTTAACAGGGACGAACTACGAGCAGTACTTC. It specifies CASSLTGTNYEQYF.

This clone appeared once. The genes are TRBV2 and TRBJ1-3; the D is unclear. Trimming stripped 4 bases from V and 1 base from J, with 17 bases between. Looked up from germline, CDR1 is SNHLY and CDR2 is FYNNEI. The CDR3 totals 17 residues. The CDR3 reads CASSARGQELSGNTIYF. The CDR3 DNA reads TGTGCCAGCAGTGCCCGGGGTCAAGAACTGTCTGGAAACACCATATATTTT.

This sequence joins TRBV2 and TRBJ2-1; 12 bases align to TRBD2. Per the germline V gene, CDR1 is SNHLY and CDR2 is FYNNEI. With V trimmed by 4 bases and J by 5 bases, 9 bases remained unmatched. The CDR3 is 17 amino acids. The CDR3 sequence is CASSALAGGSWNNEQFF. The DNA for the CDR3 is TGTGCCAGCAGTGCACTAGCGGGAGGATCGTGGAACAATGAGCAGTTCTTC.

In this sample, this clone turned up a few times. The CDR3 reads CASSQTGTEIGYTF. The DNA of the CDR3 is TGCGCCAGCAGCCAAACCGGGACTGAGATTGGCTACACCTTC. The chain joins TRBV4-1 to TRBJ1-2; possibly TRBD1 for D (5 bases). CDR3 length: 14 residues. The germline V gene has CDR1 MGHRA and CDR2 YSYEKL. Trimming cost V 2 bases and J 7 bases, with 14 bases left between them.

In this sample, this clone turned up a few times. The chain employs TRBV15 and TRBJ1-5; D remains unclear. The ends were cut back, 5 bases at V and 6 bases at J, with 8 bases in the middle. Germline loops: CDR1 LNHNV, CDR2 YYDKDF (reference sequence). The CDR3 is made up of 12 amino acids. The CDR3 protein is CATSSIGQPQHF. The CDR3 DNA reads TGTGCCACCAGCTCCATTGGTCAGCCCCAGCATTTT.

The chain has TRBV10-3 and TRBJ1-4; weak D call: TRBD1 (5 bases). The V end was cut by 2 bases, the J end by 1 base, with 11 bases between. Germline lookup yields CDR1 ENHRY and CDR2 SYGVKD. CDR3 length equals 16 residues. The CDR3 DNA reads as TGTGCCATCAGTGAGGCAGGGATCGGAACTAATGAAAAACTGTTTTTT. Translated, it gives CAISEAGIGTNEKLFF.

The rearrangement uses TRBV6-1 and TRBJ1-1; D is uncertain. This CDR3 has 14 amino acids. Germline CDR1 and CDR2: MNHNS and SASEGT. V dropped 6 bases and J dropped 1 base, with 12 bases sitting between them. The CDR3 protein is CASRDSIGNTEAFF. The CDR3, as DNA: TGTGCCAGCAGGGACTCCATCGGGAACACTGAAGCTTTCTTT.